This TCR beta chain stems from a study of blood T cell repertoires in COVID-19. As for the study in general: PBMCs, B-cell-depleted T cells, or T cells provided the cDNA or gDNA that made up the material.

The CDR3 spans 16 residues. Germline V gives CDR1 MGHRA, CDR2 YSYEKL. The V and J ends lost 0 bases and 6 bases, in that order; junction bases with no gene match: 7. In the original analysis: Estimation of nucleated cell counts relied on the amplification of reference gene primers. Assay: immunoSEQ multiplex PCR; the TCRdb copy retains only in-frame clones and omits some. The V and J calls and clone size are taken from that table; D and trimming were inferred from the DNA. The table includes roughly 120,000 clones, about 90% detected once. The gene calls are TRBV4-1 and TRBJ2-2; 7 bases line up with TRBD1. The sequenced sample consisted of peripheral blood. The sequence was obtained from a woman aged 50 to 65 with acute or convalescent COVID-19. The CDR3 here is CASSQDQGVSSGELFF. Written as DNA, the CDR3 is TGCGCCAGCAGCCAAGATCAGGGGGTCTCGTCCGGGGAGCTGTTTTTT.